This TCR beta chain was recorded in a study of regulatory T cells. All CD3G-deficient patients showed autoimmunity, more severe in two. The germline CDR1 and CDR2 sequences are SGDLS and YYNGEE. The CDR3 extends over 14 amino acids. Trimming took off 3 bases at V and 7 bases at J, with 16 bases between the two ends. Notes on the study in general: Shannon entropy was nonsignificantly lower in patient CD8+ T cells than control CD8+ cells.

Remarks on this clone: Its antigen is currently unknown.

Primers: 52 TRBV forward and 13 TRBJ reverse. The protocol was immunoSEQ multiplex PCR, while the TCRdb copy is restricted to in-frame clones and leaves out a portion. The sample has approximately 15,000 clones; around 90% are singletons. The sequencing input was CD8+ T cells sorted from blood. The V call is TRBV9, the J call TRBJ1-2; the D gene is possibly TRBD1 (5 bases). The TCR comes from a person aged 18 to 30 with CD3G deficiency. CDR3 nucleotide sequence: TGTGCCAGCAGCGCCCTGGGAGGGGAGGGTGGCTACACCTTC. Protein product: CASSALGGEGGYTF.